The 10 T cell receptor beta chains below come from one sample, sequenced in a study of blood T cell repertoires in COVID-19. Clones were read by immunoSEQ multiplex PCR, and TCRdb kept only the in-frame ones, dropping some. The sample yields around 250,000 clones, about four fifths seen once. The sequenced sample was peripheral blood. These receptors were collected from a man aged 30-40 years who had recovered from COVID-19.

The chain couples TRBV2 to TRBJ1-2; D uncertain. The CDR3 runs 13 residues. Germline V lookup: CDR1 SNHLY, CDR2 FYNNEI. V lost 6 bases to trimming and J lost 2 bases, with 10 bases between them. The CDR3 DNA is TGTGCCAGCAGGAGAAATTTGAACTATGGCTACACCTTC. Translation gives CASRRNLNYGYTF.

The chain is built from TRBV7-8 and TRBJ1-5, with TRBD1 as a possible D gene (5 bases). CDR3 size: 14 residues. V lost 0 bases and J lost 2, with 5 bases in between. The V gene's germline CDR1 is SGHVS and CDR2 FQNEAQ. Here the CDR3 reads CASSLATGNQPQHF. CDR3 DNA sequence: TGTGCCAGCAGCTTAGCGACAGGCAATCAGCCCCAGCATTTT.

The chain uses TRBV12-2 and TRBJ2-5; the listed D gene, TRBD1, was not tested against the DNA. TRBV12-2 is annotated as a pseudogene. The CDR3 is 14 residues long. The CDR3 loop reads CASRPLRGRETQYF. The CDR3 DNA is TGTGCAAGTCGCCCACTCAGGGGAAGAGAGACCCAGTACTTC.

CDR3 in amino acids: CASSEAGGGDEQYV. Written as DNA, the CDR3 is TGTGCCAGCAGTGAAGCGGGCGGGGGGGACGAGCAGTACGTC. The rearrangement joins TRBV2 to TRBJ2-7; 9 bases line up with TRBD2. Germline CDR1 is SNHLY and CDR2 is FYNNEI. The CDR3 totals 14 residues. The J segment lost 5 bases and the V segment lost 0 bases, leaving 2 bases of the junction unmatched.

A remark on this clone: One base away lies a much larger clone, so this may be a sequencing read error. V usage is TRBV2 and J usage is TRBJ2-2; 8 bases are shared with TRBD1. V was pared by 6 bases and J by 2 bases, with 2 bases of the junction left unmatched. This CDR3 has 14 amino acids. Germline loops: CDR1 SNHLY, CDR2 FYNNEI. The CDR3, as DNA: TGTGCCAGCAGAGGACAGGGAAACACCGGGGAGCTGTTTTTT. Translation gives CASRGQGNTGELFF. The full variable domain, completed using reference TRBV2 and TRBJ2-2, is EPEVTQTPSHQVTQMGQEVILRCVPISNHLYFYWYRQILGQKVEFLVSFYNNEISEKSEIFDDQFSVERPDGSNFTLKIRSTKLEDSAMYFCASRGQGNTGELFFGEGSRLTVL.

The gene calls are TRBV5-1 and TRBJ2-1; 7 bases map to TRBD1. CDR3 size: 16 residues. Germline assignment: CDR1 SGHRS and CDR2 YFSETQ. V shed 4 bases and J 4 bases; nucleotides not matched to a gene: 11. The CDR3 nucleotides are TGCGCCAGCAGCGCCTGGGGGACAGAAGTTTACAATGAGCAGTTCTTC. Translated: CASSAWGTEVYNEQFF.

This chain links TRBV7-3 with TRBJ2-3; 11 bases are a match to TRBD2. Germline CDR1 is SGHTA and CDR2 is FQGTGA. The CDR3 is made up of 16 amino acids. V was pared by 5 bases and J by 0 bases, with 4 bases of the junction left unmatched. CDR3 nucleotides: TGTGCCAGCAGCAAACTAGCGGGGGCTAGCACAGATACGCAGTATTTT. Protein: CASSKLAGASTDTQYF.

The CDR3 region is CASSLALVLYNEQFF. For the CDR3, the DNA is TGTGCCAGCAGCTTAGCGTTGGTTCTATACAATGAGCAGTTCTTC. The rearrangement uses TRBV7-9 and TRBJ2-1; unclear D gene. Trimming took off 0 bases at V and 4 bases at J, with 10 bases between the two ends. The germline gives CDR1 SEHNR, CDR2 FQNEAQ (reference sequence). The CDR3 spans 15 residues. Complete variable domain (other parts from reference TRBV7-9 and TRBJ2-1): DTGVSQNPRHKITKRGQNVTFRCDPISEHNRLYWYRQTLGQGPEFLTYFQNEAQLEKSRLLSDRFSAERPKGSFSTLEIQRTEQGDSAMYLCASSLALVLYNEQFFGPGTRLTVL.

The chain employs TRBV4-2 and TRBJ2-5; 8 bases are a match to TRBD2. Looked up from germline, CDR1 is LGHNA and CDR2 is YNFKEQ. This CDR3 is built from 15 residues. The V gene end was trimmed by 3 bases and the J gene end by 3 bases; junction bases not matched to a gene: 6. Here the CDR3 reads CASSQPGGGKETQYF. CDR3 in DNA: TGTGCCAGCAGCCAGCCTGGCGGGGGGAAAGAGACCCAGTACTTC.

As concerns this clone: Other DNA sequences from this sample encode an identical CDR3 as well. The chain couples TRBV5-1 to TRBJ2-7, with 8 bases lining up with TRBD1. The germline V gene encodes CDR1 SGHRS and CDR2 YFSETQ. The CDR3 totals 13 residues. Trimming cost V 4 bases and J 6 bases; bases outside gene matches: 6. The CDR3 DNA is TGCGCCAGCAGCCTAGACAGGGGAGGCGAGCAGTACTTC. Protein: CASSLDRGGEQYF.